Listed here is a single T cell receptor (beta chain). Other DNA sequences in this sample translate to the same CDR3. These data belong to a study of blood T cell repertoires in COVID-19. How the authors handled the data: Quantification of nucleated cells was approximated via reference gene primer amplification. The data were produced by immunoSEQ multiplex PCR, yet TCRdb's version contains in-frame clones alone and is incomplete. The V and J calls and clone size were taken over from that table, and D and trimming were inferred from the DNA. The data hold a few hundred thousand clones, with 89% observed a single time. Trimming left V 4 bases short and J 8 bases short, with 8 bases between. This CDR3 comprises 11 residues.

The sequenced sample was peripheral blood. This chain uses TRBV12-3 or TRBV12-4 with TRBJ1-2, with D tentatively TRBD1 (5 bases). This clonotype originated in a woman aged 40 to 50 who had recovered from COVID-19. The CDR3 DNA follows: TGTGCCAGCAGTTGGGGGGACGGCTACACCTTC. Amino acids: CASSWGDGYTF.